These 10 T cell receptor beta chains share one sample of origin, sequenced in a study of blood T cell repertoires in COVID-19. Data came from immunoSEQ multiplex PCR; TCRdb stores just in-frame clones and leaves some out. The data show about 50,000 clones, with roughly 88% seen just once and roughly 2.1% held by the top ten. The sample was peripheral blood. These TCRs come from a woman aged 55-69 years with acute or convalescent COVID-19.

V and J are TRBV5-6 and TRBJ2-7, with 7 bases matching TRBD1. This CDR3 has 14 amino acids. V shed 2 bases and J 5 bases; nucleotides not matched to a gene: 7. Germline V lookup: CDR1 SGHDT, CDR2 YYEEEE. For the CDR3, the DNA is TGTGCCAGCAGCTTTTCTCCAGGGGGTAACGAGCAGTACTTC. As protein: CASSFSPGGNEQYF.

The gene calls are TRBV5-8 and TRBJ2-3; D is ambiguous. V shed 3 bases and J shed 2 bases, with 13 bases lying between them. This CDR3 comprises 15 residues. Germline CDR1 reads SGHTS; CDR2 reads YDEGEE. The CDR3 here is CASSSFRGSTDTQYF. CDR3 nucleotides: TGTGCCAGCAGCTCATTCAGAGGATCCACAGATACGCAGTATTTT.

The gene calls are TRBV5-4 and TRBJ1-2; maybe TRBD1 (5 bases). Germline CDR1 and CDR2: SGHNT and YYREEE (reference sequence). The V gene lost 5 bases and the J gene lost 4 bases, with 15 bases spanning the gap. The CDR3 totals 14 residues. The CDR3 protein is CASSSIGGFYGYTF. Here the CDR3 DNA reads TGTGCCAGCAGTTCTATCGGGGGTTTCTATGGCTACACCTTC.

The rearrangement joins TRBV19 to TRBJ1-2, with TRBD1 as a possible D gene (5 bases). This CDR3 has 14 residues. Germline V CDR1 and CDR2: LNHDA, SQIVND (reference sequence). Deletions cut 5 bases from V and 3 bases from J, with 13 bases between. CDR3 protein: CASSAAGSHYGYTF. CDR3 bases: TGTGCCAGTAGTGCGGCAGGGTCTCACTATGGCTACACCTTC.

This clone appeared a single time. As DNA, the CDR3 is TGTGCCAGCAGCCTGAGCGGCGAGCTGGAGGGGCGAAACACCATATATTTT. Translation gives CASSLSGELEGRNTIYF. V is TRBV7-2 and J is TRBJ1-3, with a weak D call TRBD1 (5 bases). This CDR3 comprises 17 residues. With 5 bases removed from V and 5 bases from J, the gap between germline ends came to 22 bases. Germline CDR1 SGHTA, CDR2 FQGNSA.

The gene calls are TRBV19 and TRBJ2-2; 8 bases fit TRBD1. Germline trimming cut 9 bases from V and 5 bases from J; bases unmatched to any gene: 14. This CDR3 has 16 residues. Germline CDR1 reads LNHDA; CDR2 reads SQIVND (reference sequence). The CDR3 DNA reads TGTGCCAGCTCCCCTCAGGGGGCTCGGTGGACCGGGGAGCTGTTTTTT. Its translation: CASSPQGARWTGELFF.

The rearrangement uses TRBV7-9 and TRBJ1-1, with TRBD1 matching over 9 bases. CDR1 and CDR2 from the germline V gene are SEHNR and FQNEAQ (reference sequence). V dropped 3 bases and J dropped 2; count of bases not matched to a gene: 4. This CDR3 is 15 amino acids long. CDR3 in DNA: TGTGCCAGCAGCTTGGGACAGGGTTTAAACACTGAAGCTTTCTTT. Its protein is CASSLGQGLNTEAFF.

The J gene is TRBJ1-2, the V gene TRBV5-4; weak D call: TRBD1 (5 bases). Germline assignment: CDR1 SGHNT and CDR2 YYREEE (reference sequence). The CDR3 contains 13 residues. V was pared by 2 bases and J by 3 bases, with 8 bases between. CDR3 residues: CASSFKGHYGYTF. The DNA of the CDR3 is TGTGCCAGCAGCTTTAAGGGGCACTATGGCTACACCTTC. Supplemented by reference TRBV5-4 and TRBJ1-2, the full variable domain reads ETGVTQSPTHLIKTRGQQVTLRCSSQSGHNTVSWYQQALGQGPQFIFQYYREEENGRGNFPPRFSGLQFPNYSSELNVNALELDDSALYLCASSFKGHYGYTFGSGTRLTVV.

This rearrangement joins TRBV6-2 or TRBV6-3 to TRBJ2-2; 15 bases are shared with TRBD2. Germline CDR1 MNHEY, CDR2 SVGEGT. Trimming at V came to 5 bases and at J to 4 bases, leaving 11 bases not matched to a gene. The CDR3 sequence is 19 residues long. The CDR3 region has the DNA TGTGCCAGCAGTCCCGGGACTAGCGGGAGGATCGGCGGCACCGGGGAGCTGTTTTTT. This gives the protein CASSPGTSGRIGGTGELFF.

This chain uses TRBV7-2 with TRBJ2-3, with D possibly matching TRBD2 (6 bases). Per the germline V gene, CDR1 is SGHTA and CDR2 is FQGNSA. Between the trimmed V and J ends, which lost 3 bases and 3 bases, there was a span of 10 bases. This CDR3 comprises 14 residues. This CDR3 is CASSLVGGTDTQYF. DNA for the CDR3: TGTGCCAGCAGCTTGGTGGGAGGAACAGATACGCAGTATTTT.